The present TCR beta chain was sequenced within a study of shared clonotypes between healthy human individuals. Regarding the study as a whole: Investigators expected sequencing depth to affect clonotype sharing among donors.

Remarks on this clone: Its specificity is unknown.

Assay: immunoSEQ multiplex PCR; the TCRdb copy retains only in-frame clones and omits some. Of about 600,000 clones in the sample, 97% were seen once. The clonotype was recovered from a woman under 40 in good health. The material sequenced was naive CD4+ T cells sorted from blood. Noted subset: CD45RA+ positively selected.

The DNA of the CDR3 is TGTGCCAGCAGTTCGGTGGGCTTCTCCTACAATGAGCAGTTCTTC. The encoded protein is CASSSVGFSYNEQFF. The J gene is TRBJ2-1, the V gene TRBV28, with D unclear. In germline, CDR1 is MDHEN, CDR2 SYDVKM. V lost 4 bases and J lost 0, with 10 bases in between. The CDR3 loop spans 15 amino acids.